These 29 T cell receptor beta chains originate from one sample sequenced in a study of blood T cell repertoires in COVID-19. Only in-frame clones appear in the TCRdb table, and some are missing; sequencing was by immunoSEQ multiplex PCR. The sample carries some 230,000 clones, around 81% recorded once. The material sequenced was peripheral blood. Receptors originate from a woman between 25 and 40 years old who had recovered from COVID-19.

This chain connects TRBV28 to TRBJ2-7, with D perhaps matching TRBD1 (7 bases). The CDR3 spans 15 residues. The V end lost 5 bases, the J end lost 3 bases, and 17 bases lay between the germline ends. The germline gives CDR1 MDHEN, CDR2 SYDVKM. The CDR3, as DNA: TGTGCCAGCAGTCTCGGCGGGACAGTAGTCTACGAGCAGTACTTC. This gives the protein CASSLGGTVVYEQYF.

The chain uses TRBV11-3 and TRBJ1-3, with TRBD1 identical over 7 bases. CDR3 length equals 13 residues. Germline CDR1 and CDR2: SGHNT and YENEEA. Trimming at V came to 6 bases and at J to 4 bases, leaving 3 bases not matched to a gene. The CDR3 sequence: CASRRTGGNTIYF. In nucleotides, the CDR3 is TGTGCCAGCAGGAGGACAGGCGGAAACACCATATATTTT.

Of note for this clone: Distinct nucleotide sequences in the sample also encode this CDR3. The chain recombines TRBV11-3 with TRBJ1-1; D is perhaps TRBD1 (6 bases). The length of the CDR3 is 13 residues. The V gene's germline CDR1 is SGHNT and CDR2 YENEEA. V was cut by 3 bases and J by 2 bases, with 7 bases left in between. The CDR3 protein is CASSFRGNTEAFF. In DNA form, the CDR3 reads TGTGCCAGCAGCTTCAGGGGTAACACTGAAGCTTTCTTT.

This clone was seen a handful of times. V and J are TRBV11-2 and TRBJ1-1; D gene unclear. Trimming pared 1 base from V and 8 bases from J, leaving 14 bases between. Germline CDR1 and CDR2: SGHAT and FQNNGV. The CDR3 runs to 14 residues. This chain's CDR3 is CASSLARRQTEAFF. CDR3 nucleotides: TGTGCCAGCAGCTTAGCTCGGCGGCAGACCGAAGCTTTCTTT.

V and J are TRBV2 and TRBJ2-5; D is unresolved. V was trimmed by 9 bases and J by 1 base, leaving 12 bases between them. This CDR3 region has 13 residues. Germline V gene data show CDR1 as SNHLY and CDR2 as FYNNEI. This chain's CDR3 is CASNELFQETQYF. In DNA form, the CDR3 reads TGTGCCAGTAACGAGCTGTTCCAAGAGACCCAGTACTTC.

Here the CDR3 reads CASSSWGPHEQFF. CDR3 sequence (DNA): TGTGCCAGTAGTTCGTGGGGGCCGCATGAGCAGTTCTTC. The V gene is TRBV19, the J gene TRBJ2-1; a possible D gene is TRBD1 (6 bases). V dropped 5 bases and J dropped 8 bases, with 13 bases sitting between them. Germline CDR1 and CDR2: LNHDA and SQIVND (reference sequence). CDR3 length: 13 residues. Full variable domain (missing parts from reference TRBV19 and TRBJ2-1): DGGITQSPKYLFRKEGQNVTLSCEQNLNHDAMYWYRQDPGQGLRLIYYSQIVNDFQKGDIAEGYSVSREKKESFPLTVTSAQKNPTAFYLCASSSWGPHEQFFGPGTRLTVL.

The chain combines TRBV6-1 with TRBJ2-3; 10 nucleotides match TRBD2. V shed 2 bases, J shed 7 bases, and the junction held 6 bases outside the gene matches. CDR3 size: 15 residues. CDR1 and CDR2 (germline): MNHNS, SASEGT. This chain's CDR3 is CASSESSGGWYTQYF. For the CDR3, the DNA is TGTGCCAGCAGTGAATCTAGCGGGGGTTGGTATACGCAGTATTTT.

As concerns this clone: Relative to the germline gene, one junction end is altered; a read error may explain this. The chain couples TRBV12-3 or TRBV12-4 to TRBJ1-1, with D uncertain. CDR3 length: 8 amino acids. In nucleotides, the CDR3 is TGTGCCAGCAGTCTAGCTTTCTTT. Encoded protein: CASSLAFF.

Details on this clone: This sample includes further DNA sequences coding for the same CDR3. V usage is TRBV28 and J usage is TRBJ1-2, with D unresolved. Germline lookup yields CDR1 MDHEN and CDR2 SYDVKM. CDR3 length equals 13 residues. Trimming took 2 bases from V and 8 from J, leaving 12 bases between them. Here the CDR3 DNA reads TGTGCCAGCAGTTTAGGGAGGGAAGGCGGCTACACCTTC. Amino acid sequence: CASSLGREGGYTF.

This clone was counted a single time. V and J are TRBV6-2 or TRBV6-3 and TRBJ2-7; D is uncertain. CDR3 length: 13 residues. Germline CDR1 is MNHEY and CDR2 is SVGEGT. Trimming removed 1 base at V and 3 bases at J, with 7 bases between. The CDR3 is CASSYWQIYEQYF. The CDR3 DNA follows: TGTGCCAGCAGTTACTGGCAGATCTACGAGCAGTACTTC.

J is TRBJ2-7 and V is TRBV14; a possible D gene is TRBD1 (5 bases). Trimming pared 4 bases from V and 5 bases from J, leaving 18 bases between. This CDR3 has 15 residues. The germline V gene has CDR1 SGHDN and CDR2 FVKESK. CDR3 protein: CASSPMTAMSHEQYF. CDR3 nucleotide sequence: TGTGCCAGCAGCCCCATGACAGCGATGAGTCACGAGCAGTACTTC. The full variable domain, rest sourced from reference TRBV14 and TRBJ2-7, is EAGVTQFPSHSVIEKGQTVTLRCDPISGHDNLYWYRRVMGKEIKFLLHFVKESKQDESGMPNNRFLAERTGGTYSTLKVQPAELEDSGVYFCASSPMTAMSHEQYFGPGTRLTVT.

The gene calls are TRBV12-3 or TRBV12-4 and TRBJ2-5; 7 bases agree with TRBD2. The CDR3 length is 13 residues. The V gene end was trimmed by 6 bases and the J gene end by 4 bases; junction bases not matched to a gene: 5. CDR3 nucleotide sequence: TGTGCCAGCAGAGCCACGGGGGGAGAGACCCAGTACTTC. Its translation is CASRATGGETQYF.

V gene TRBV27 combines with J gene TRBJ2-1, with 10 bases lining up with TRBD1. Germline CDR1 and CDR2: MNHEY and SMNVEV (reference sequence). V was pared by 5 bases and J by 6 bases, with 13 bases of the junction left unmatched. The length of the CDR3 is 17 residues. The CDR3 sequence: CASSTPQGDRGGNEQFF. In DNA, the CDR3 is TGTGCCAGCAGTACTCCCCAGGGGGACAGGGGCGGCAATGAGCAGTTCTTC.

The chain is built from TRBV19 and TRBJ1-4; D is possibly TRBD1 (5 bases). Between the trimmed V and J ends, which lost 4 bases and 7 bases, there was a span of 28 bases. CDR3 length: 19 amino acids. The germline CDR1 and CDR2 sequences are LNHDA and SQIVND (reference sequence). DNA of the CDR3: TGTGCCAGTAGTAAGTACATCACCCGCTATCATGGGGGAGGTGAAAAACTGTTTTTT. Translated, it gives CASSKYITRYHGGGEKLFF.

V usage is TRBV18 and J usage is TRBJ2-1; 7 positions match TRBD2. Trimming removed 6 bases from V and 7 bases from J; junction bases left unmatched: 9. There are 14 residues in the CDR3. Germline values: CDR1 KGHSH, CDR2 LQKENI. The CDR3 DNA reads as TGTGCCAGCTCCCCTACTAGCGTGGGAAATGAGCAGTTCTTC. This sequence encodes CASSPTSVGNEQFF.

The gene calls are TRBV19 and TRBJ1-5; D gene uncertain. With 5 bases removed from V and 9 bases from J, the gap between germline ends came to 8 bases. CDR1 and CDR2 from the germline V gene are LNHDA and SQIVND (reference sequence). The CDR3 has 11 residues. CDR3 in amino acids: CASSPGGPQHF. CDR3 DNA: TGTGCCAGTAGTCCCGGTGGGCCCCAGCATTTT. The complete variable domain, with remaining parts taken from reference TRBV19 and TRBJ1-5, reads DGGITQSPKYLFRKEGQNVTLSCEQNLNHDAMYWYRQDPGQGLRLIYYSQIVNDFQKGDIAEGYSVSREKKESFPLTVTSAQKNPTAFYLCASSPGGPQHFGDGTRLSIL.

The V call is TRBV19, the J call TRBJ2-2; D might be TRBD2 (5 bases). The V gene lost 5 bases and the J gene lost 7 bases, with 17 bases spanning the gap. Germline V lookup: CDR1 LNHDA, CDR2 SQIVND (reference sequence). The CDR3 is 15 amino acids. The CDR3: CASSLIPPGVGELFF. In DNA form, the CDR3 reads TGTGCCAGTAGTCTCATCCCTCCCGGGGTCGGGGAGCTGTTTTTT.

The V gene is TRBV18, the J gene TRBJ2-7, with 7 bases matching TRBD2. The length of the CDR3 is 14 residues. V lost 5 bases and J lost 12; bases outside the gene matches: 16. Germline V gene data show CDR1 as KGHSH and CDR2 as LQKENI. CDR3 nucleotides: TGTGCCAGCTCAGACAGCGGGGACCCGATTGCCTGGTACTTC. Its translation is CASSDSGDPIAWYF.

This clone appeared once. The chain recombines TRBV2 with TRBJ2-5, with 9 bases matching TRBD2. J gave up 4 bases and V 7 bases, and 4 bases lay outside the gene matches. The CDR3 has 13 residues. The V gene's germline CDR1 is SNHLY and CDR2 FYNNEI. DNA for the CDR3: TGTGCCAGCACAACTAGCGGGCGAGAGACCCAGTACTTC. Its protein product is CASTTSGRETQYF.

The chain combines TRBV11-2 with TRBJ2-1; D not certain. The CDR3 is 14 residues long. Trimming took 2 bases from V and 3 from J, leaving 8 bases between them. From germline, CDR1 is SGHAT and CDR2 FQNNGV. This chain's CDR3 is CASSLTVNYNEQFF. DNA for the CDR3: TGTGCCAGCAGCTTAACGGTAAACTACAATGAGCAGTTCTTC.

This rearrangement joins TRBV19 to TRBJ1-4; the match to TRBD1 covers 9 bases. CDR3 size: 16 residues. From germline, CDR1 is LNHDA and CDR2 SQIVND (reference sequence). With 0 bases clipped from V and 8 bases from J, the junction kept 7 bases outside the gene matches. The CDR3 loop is CASSIDQRTGEEKLFF. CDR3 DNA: TGTGCCAGTAGTATAGATCAACGGACAGGGGAAGAAAAACTGTTTTTT.

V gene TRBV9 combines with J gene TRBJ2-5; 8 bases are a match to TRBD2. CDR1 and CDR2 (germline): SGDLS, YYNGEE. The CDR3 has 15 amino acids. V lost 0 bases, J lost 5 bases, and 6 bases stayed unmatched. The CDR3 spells CASSVGAGVKETQYF. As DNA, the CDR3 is TGTGCCAGCAGCGTAGGAGCGGGAGTTAAGGAGACCCAGTACTTC.

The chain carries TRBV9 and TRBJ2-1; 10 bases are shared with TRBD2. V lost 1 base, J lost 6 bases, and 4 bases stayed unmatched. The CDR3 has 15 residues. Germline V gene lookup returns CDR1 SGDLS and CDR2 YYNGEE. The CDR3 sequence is CASSVIGLAANEQFF. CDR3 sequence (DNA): TGTGCCAGCAGCGTAATAGGACTAGCGGCCAATGAGCAGTTCTTC.

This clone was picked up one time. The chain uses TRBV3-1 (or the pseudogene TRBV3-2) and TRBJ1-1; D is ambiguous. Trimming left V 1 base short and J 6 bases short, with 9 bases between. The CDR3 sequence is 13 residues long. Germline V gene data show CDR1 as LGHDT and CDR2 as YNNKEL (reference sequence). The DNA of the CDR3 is TGTGCCAGCAGCCAAGTTTCGGGTCCTGAAGCTTTCTTT. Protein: CASSQVSGPEAFF.

This CDR3 reads CASSFRSGNTEAFF. CDR3 in DNA: TGTGCCAGCAGCTTCCGTTCAGGGAACACTGAAGCTTTCTTT. The gene calls are TRBV7-2 and TRBJ1-1, with D unclear. The V and J ends lost 3 bases and 1 base respectively, with 9 bases between them. Germline V gene sequence: CDR1 SGHTA, CDR2 FQGNSA. The CDR3 contains 14 residues.

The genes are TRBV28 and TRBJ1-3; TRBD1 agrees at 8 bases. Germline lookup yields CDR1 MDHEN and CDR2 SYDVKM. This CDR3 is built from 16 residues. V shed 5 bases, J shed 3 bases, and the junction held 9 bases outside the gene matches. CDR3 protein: CASSGTGGGHGNTIYF. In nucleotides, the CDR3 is TGTGCCAGCAGTGGAACAGGGGGGGGACATGGAAACACCATATATTTT.

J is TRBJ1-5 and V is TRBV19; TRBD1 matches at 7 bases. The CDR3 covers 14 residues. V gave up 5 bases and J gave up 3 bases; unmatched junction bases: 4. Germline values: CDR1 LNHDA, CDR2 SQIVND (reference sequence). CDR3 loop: CASSGGQPNQPQHF. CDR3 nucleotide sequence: TGTGCCAGTAGTGGGGGACAGCCCAATCAGCCCCAGCATTTT.

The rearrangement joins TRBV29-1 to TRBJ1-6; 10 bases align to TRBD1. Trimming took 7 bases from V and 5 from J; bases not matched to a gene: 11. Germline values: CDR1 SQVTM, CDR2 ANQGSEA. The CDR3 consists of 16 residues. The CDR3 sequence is CSGDRGQGRNNSPLHF. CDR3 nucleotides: TGCAGCGGAGATAGGGGACAGGGGCGGAATAATTCACCCCTCCACTTT. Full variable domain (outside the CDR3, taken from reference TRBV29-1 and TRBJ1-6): SAVISQKPSRDICQRGTSLTIQCQVDSQVTMMFWYRQQPGQSLTLIATANQGSEATYESGFVIDKFPISRPNLTFSTLTVSNMSPEDSSIYLCSGDRGQGRNNSPLHFGNGTRLTVT.

The CDR3 loop reads CASSIDGQAEQFF. CDR3 nucleotide sequence: TGTGCCAGCAGCATCGACGGACAGGCTGAGCAGTTCTTC. The V gene is TRBV7-3, the J gene TRBJ2-1, with 7 nucleotides matching TRBD1. Germline values: CDR1 SGHTA, CDR2 FQGTGA. This CDR3 comprises 13 residues. V was pared by 5 bases and J by 9 bases, with 7 bases of the junction left unmatched.